This T cell receptor beta chain comes out of a study of response to subunit inactivated influenza vaccine. The study's findings and limits: A suggestion made by the authors is that each seasonal influenza vaccination recruits few new T cells.

From the RT-PCR reads, TCRdb called clonotypes with MiXCR, one entry per CDR3 protein. The sample lists about 650,000 distinct CDR3 sequences, around 14% occurring once. This clonotype turned up a few times. Its specificity is not known. J gave up 4 bases and V 5 bases, and 6 bases lay outside the gene matches. Germline assignment: CDR1 MDHEN and CDR2 SYDVKM. The CDR3 is made up of 14 amino acids. This TCR came from a man between 45 and 60 years old who received an inactivated influenza vaccine. The chain carries TRBV28 and TRBJ1-1; 8 bases line up with TRBD1. Sequencing was performed on PBMCs from blood, taken roughly 12 days after vaccination. The CDR3 coding sequence is TGTGCCAGCAGTCACAGGGGGTTTGGCACTGAAGCTTTCTTT. Translation gives CASSHRGFGTEAFF.